This T cell receptor (beta chain) was recovered during a study of blood T cells in healthy people across ages. A second PCR, run for about 7 to 11 cycles, used a sample-barcoded 5' primer plus a J-beta primer mix. TCRdb re-called the 5' RACE reads through MiXCR, storing one row per CDR3 protein. The sample lists around 1.1 million distinct CDR3 sequences, 30% to 40% occurring once. Ten or more counts support this clonotype. The CDR3 extends over 13 amino acids. V dropped 5 bases and J dropped 5 bases, with 10 bases sitting between them. Germline CDR1 SGHTA, CDR2 FQGNSA. The receptor was derived from a man younger than 35 in good health. The V call is TRBV7-2, the J call TRBJ2-1, with D possibly TRBD2 on 5 matching bases. The specimen sequenced was blood. CDR3 residues: CASSTGRDNEQFF. The CDR3 region has the DNA TGTGCCAGCAGCACTGGGAGAGACAATGAGCAGTTCTTC. Based on the CDR3 plus reference TRBV7-2 and TRBJ2-1, the full variable domain is GAGVSQSPSNKVTEKGKDVELRCDPISGHTALYWYRQSLGQGLEFLIYFQGNSAPDKSGLPSDRFSAERTGGSVSTLTIQRTQQEDSAVYLCASSTGRDNEQFFGPGTRLTVL.